The clone carrying this T cell receptor (beta chain) was detected only a few times. Its matching antigen is unknown. The CDR3 contains 14 residues. V lost 5 bases and J 6 bases, leaving 16 bases between the germline ends. Germline-derived CDR1 and CDR2 are SEHNR and FQNEAQ (reference sequence). This record comes from a study of T cells after yellow fever vaccination. Study summary: Fractions of limited cellularity were prepared by means of SMART-Seq v4 Ultra Low Input.

The authors made TCR cDNA by 5'RACE template switching, adding a universal primer site and UMIs. In TCRdb, the 5' RACE reads were re-called with MiXCR into one record per CDR3 protein. This table has roughly 180,000 distinct CDR3 sequences, about 6.2% appearing once. Study-level results: Abundant clonotypes from the bulk population could have been carried over as contaminants into FACS-sorted repertoires. It was a small share of clonotypes that appeared in both CD4 and CD8 compartments.

The sequence was obtained from a man younger than 30 who received the YFV17D yellow fever vaccine. Sequenced here: CD4+ T cells sorted from PBMCs, sampled on the day of the first yellow fever vaccination. The rearrangement joins TRBV7-9 to TRBJ1-1; D is undetermined. Written as DNA, the CDR3 is TGTGCCAGCAGCCCTCTTATGGGGAGTCCTGAAGCTTTCTTT. Translation gives CASSPLMGSPEAFF.